This T cell receptor (beta chain) stems from a study of T cells in Graves' hyperthyroidism and ophthalmopathy. Study-level findings and limits: Clonotypes that were expanded in thyroid above 0.001 mostly appeared in blood too.

Diagnoses rested on clinical symptoms, serum thyroxine and TRAb, thyroid ultrasound and orbital computed tomography. Points on this clonotype: Its matching antigen is unknown.

RNA transcripts provided the source from which TCR beta CDR3 regions were amplified. Carried out on the TCR CDR3, a first-round RT-PCR used the HTBI primer set. TCRdb redid the calling of the multiplex PCR reads with MiXCR, one entry per CDR3 protein. The sample has 450,000 to 700,000 distinct CDR3 sequences; 40% to 55% are singletons. The CDR3 sequence is 10 residues long. Trimming cost V 8 bases and J 8 bases, with 7 bases left between them. Sequenced material: peripheral blood or thyroid tissue (not recorded which). The sequence was obtained from a woman aged 18-35 years with Graves' hyperthyroidism. The genes are TRBV12-3 or TRBV12-4 and TRBJ1-5; D unresolved. The CDR3 DNA sequence: TGTGCCAGCGTACGGGAGCCCCAGCATTTT. This sequence encodes CASVREPQHF.